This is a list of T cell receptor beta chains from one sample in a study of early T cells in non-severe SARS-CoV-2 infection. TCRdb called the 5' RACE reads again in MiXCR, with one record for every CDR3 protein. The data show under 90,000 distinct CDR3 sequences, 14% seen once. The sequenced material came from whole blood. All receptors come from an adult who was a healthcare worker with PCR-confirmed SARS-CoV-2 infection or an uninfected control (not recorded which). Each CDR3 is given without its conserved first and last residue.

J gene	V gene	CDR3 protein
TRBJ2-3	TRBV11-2	ASSLESRGTDTQY
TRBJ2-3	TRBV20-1	SARSPGGARADTQY
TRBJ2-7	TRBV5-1	ASSLLAPTGSPYEQY
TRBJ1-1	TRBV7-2	ASSLYRGTSNTEAF
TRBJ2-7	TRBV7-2	ASSPPGQGFNEQY
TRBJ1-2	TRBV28	ASSITGYGYT
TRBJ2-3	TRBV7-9	ASSHSSSGPGTDTQY
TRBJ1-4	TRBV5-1	ASSSTGANEKLF
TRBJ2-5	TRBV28	ASSLASGGPLQETQY
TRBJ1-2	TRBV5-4	ASRGTPRDYGYT
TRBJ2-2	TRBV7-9	ASSPPGTVNTGELF
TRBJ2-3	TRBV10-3	AVTEKPTDTQY
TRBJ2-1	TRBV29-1	SSGLANYNEQF
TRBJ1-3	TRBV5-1	ASSQDRRNSGNTIY
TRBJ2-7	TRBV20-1	SAPSLAGGREQY
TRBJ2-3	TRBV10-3	AISESEGATDTQY
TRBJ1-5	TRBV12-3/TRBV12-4	ASRTQGRGNQPQH